This T cell receptor beta chain was captured in a study of blood T cells in healthy people across ages. Points from the study as a whole: Observed TCR beta diversity per million T cells went down as age went up. This fall followed a roughly linear course with age.

Isolated per sample were at least 7 million PBMCs. Total RNA, at least 5.5 micrograms per sample, came from PBMCs. Through a sample-barcoded 5' primer and a J-beta primer mix, a second PCR was run for about 7 to 12 cycles. Via MiXCR, TCRdb re-called the 5' RACE reads, giving one row per CDR3 protein. Of roughly 1,800,000 distinct CDR3 sequences listed, roughly 52% are singletons. Germline CDR1 KGHSH, CDR2 LQKENI. The germline V and J ends were trimmed by 2 bases and 2 bases, with 18 bases remaining between them. This CDR3 region has 17 residues. This clonotype was seen only a few times. Its specificity is not known.

The source is a woman aged 40 to 50 in good health. Sequences were obtained from blood. The chain recombines TRBV18 with TRBJ2-5, with a possible D match to TRBD1 (7 bases). The CDR3 DNA follows: TGTGCCAGCTCACCAGTGAGGAGGGGGCGATTTCAAGAGACCCAGTACTTC. Translated, it gives CASSPVRRGRFQETQYF.